The rows below give T cell receptor beta chains drawn from one sample of a study of identical twins. One entry per CDR3 protein results from TCRdb running MiXCR on the 5' RACE reads. The data contain a few hundred thousand distinct CDR3 sequences, 5.5% to 7.5% of them singletons. This sample also appeared in a second study, on T cells expressing NK-cell markers.

Sequencing used CD8+ T cells sorted from blood. These receptors were collected from a woman aged 18-29 years in good health. Both conserved end residues are part of each CDR3. D genes are given only for firm matches. Clone size is given for some rows only: seen once, a few or many times, or a class if the clone is expanded.

d_gene	v_gene	j_gene	abundance	CDR3aa	CDR3nt
TRBD1	TRBV5-1	TRBJ2-5	many	CASSRLSTGGGETQYF	TGCGCCAGCAGTAGACTTTCCACAGGGGGCGGAGAGACCCAGTACTTC
TRBD2	TRBV27	TRBJ2-7	NA	CASSLVAGDPEQYF	TGTGCCAGCAGTTTAGTTGCGGGAGACCCCGAGCAGTACTTC
TRBD2	TRBV27	TRBJ2-3	few	CATRRFGLGEDTQYF	TGTGCCACCCGTCGATTTGGACTAGGAGAGGATACGCAGTATTTT
NA	TRBV7-9	TRBJ2-1	NA	CASSLGPSGQFDEQFF	TGTGCCAGCAGCTTAGGCCCCAGCGGGCAGTTCGATGAGCAGTTCTTC
NA	TRBV3-1	TRBJ1-1	few	CASSRGLAAMNTEAFF	TGTGCCAGCAGCCGGGGGTTGGCAGCAATGAACACTGAAGCTTTCTTT
TRBD2	TRBV6-2/TRBV6-3	TRBJ2-1	many	CASRGLAGGGEQFF	TGTGCCAGCAGAGGACTAGCGGGAGGGGGCGAGCAGTTCTTC
TRBD2	TRBV4-1	TRBJ2-1	NA	CASSGLAGDNEQFF	TGCGCCAGCAGCGGGCTAGCGGGAGATAATGAGCAGTTCTTC
NA	TRBV9	TRBJ2-1	NA	CASSSPSQQFF	TGTGCCAGCAGCTCTCCAAGTCAGCAGTTCTTC
NA	TRBV6-5	TRBJ2-1	few	CASSYSIYNEQFF	TGTGCCAGCAGTTACTCGATCTACAATGAGCAGTTCTTC
NA	TRBV15	TRBJ2-1	NA	CATSRVRGTSSYNEQFF	TGTGCCACCAGCAGAGTCAGAGGGACGAGCTCCTACAATGAGCAGTTCTTC
NA	TRBV20-1	TRBJ1-2	NA	CSARPEYYGYTF	TGCAGTGCTAGACCGGAGTACTATGGCTACACCTTC
NA	TRBV6-1	TRBJ1-1	many	CASRVGRITEAFF	TGTGCCAGCAGGGTGGGCCGAATCACTGAAGCTTTCTTT
NA	TRBV6-2/TRBV6-3	TRBJ2-6	NA	CASSDRTISGANVLTF	TGTGCCAGCAGTGACCGGACCATCTCTGGGGCCAACGTCCTGACTTTC
TRBD2	TRBV4-2	TRBJ2-7	NA	CASSQGLANTYEQYF	TGTGCCAGCAGCCAGGGACTAGCAAACACCTACGAGCAGTACTTC
NA	TRBV12-3/TRBV12-4	TRBJ2-3	many	CASLGGPASTDTQYF	TGTGCCAGCCTAGGGGGGCCTGCTAGCACAGATACGCAGTATTTT
NA	TRBV7-9	TRBJ1-1	many	CASSLEPSKNTEAFF	TGTGCCAGCAGCTTAGAGCCATCGAAGAACACTGAAGCTTTCTTT
TRBD2	TRBV2	TRBJ2-7	NA	CASSEGPSGTYEQYF	TGTGCCAGCAGTGAAGGGCCTAGCGGGACCTACGAGCAGTACTTC
TRBD2	TRBV12-3/TRBV12-4	TRBJ2-1	NA	CATAGEDNEQFF	TGTGCCACCGCGGGAGAGGACAATGAGCAGTTCTTC
NA	TRBV7-9	TRBJ2-6	NA	CASSLETRLGANVLTF	TGTGCCAGCAGCTTAGAAACAAGGCTGGGGGCCAACGTCCTGACTTTC
NA	TRBV9	TRBJ2-2	few	CASSATTSRAGELFF	TGTGCCAGCAGCGCCACGACTAGTCGCGCCGGGGAGCTGTTTTTT
TRBD1	TRBV11-3	TRBJ2-2	NA	CASSFGTGANTGELFF	TGTGCCAGCAGCTTTGGGACAGGGGCGAACACCGGGGAGCTGTTTTTT
NA	TRBV27	TRBJ1-1	NA	CASSLLLPRGAGEAFF	TGTGCCAGCAGTCTACTACTCCCCCGGGGGGCGGGGGAAGCTTTCTTT
NA	TRBV9	TRBJ2-7	NA	CASSFSGDSSYEQYF	TGTGCCAGCAGTTTTAGCGGGGACAGCTCCTACGAGCAGTACTTC
NA	TRBV20-1	TRBJ1-1	NA	CSARDEFTAPEAFF	TGCAGTGCTAGAGACGAATTTACAGCCCCAGAAGCTTTCTTT
NA	TRBV11-2	TRBJ1-1	NA	CASSLTGRLITEAFF	TGTGCCAGCAGCTTAACAGGGCGATTGATCACTGAAGCTTTCTTT
NA	TRBV12-5	TRBJ2-1	NA	CASGSPQGNEQFF	TGTGCTAGTGGTTCCCCCCAGGGCAATGAGCAGTTCTTC
NA	TRBV27	TRBJ1-2	NA	CASSLYRGSGGYTF	TGTGCCAGCAGTTTATATCGGGGTTCGGGAGGCTACACCTTC
NA	TRBV6-2/TRBV6-3	TRBJ2-3	NA	CASSYLFTDTQYF	TGTGCCAGCAGTTACCTATTTACAGATACGCAGTATTTT
TRBD1	TRBV27	TRBJ1-6	few	CASSRTGGGSPLHF	TGTGCCAGCAGTCGGACAGGGGGCGGATCACCCCTCCACTTT
NA	TRBV9	TRBJ2-1	NA	CASSVVFGGNNEQFF	TGTGCCAGCAGCGTAGTTTTTGGAGGGAACAATGAGCAGTTCTTC
NA	TRBV6-6	TRBJ1-2	few	CASYEGGNYGYTF	TGTGCCAGCTACGAGGGAGGGAACTATGGCTACACCTTC
NA	TRBV27	TRBJ2-1	many	CASSSSQGEQFF	TGTGCCAGCAGTTCTTCCCAAGGGGAGCAGTTCTTC
NA	TRBV9	TRBJ2-7	few	CASSPPASDYEQYF	TGTGCCAGCAGCCCCCCGGCTAGCGACTACGAGCAGTACTTC
TRBD1	TRBV27	TRBJ2-1	NA	CASSNRGTYNEQFF	TGTGCCAGCAGTAACAGGGGTACCTACAATGAGCAGTTCTTC
TRBD2	TRBV25-1	TRBJ2-1	many	CASSDGLVDEQFF	TGTGCCAGCAGTGACGGACTAGTCGATGAGCAGTTCTTC
NA	TRBV29-1	TRBJ2-3	NA	CSSTGTTDTQYF	TGCAGCTCCACCGGGACAACAGATACGCAGTATTTT
NA	TRBV19	TRBJ2-3	few	CASSINLADTQYF	TGTGCCAGTAGTATCAATCTAGCGGATACGCAGTATTTT
NA	TRBV12-3/TRBV12-4	TRBJ2-1	many	CASQLGTGYNEQFF	TGTGCCAGCCAGTTGGGGACTGGGTACAATGAGCAGTTCTTC
NA	TRBV5-8	TRBJ2-1	NA	CASSLSLLNEQFF	TGTGCCAGCAGCTTGAGTCTTCTCAATGAGCAGTTCTTC
TRBD2	TRBV27	TRBJ2-2	NA	CASSFGGVEWTNTGELFF	TGTGCCAGCAGTTTCGGGGGGGTCGAGTGGACCAACACCGGGGAGCTGTTTTTT
NA	TRBV20-1	TRBJ1-2	NA	CSARDKGPGMGYTF	TGCAGTGCTAGAGATAAGGGGCCTGGGATGGGCTACACCTTC
NA	TRBV6-5	TRBJ2-3	NA	CASSYSLRGTDTQYF	TGTGCCAGCAGTTACTCGTTGAGGGGGACAGATACGCAGTATTTT
NA	TRBV20-1	TRBJ2-7	NA	CSARTRQKTSYEQYF	TGCAGTGCTAGAACCAGACAGAAAACGTCCTACGAGCAGTACTTC
TRBD2	TRBV27	TRBJ2-3	NA	CASSSFGRGGTDKQYF	TGTGCCAGCAGTTCCTTTGGGCGGGGGGGCACAGATAAGCAGTATTTT
NA	TRBV7-9	TRBJ2-2	many	CASSFGGAGELFF	TGTGCCAGCAGCTTCGGGGGTGCCGGGGAGCTGTTTTTT
NA	TRBV6-6	TRBJ2-1	many	CASSYVGAHEQFF	TGTGCCAGCAGTTACGTGGGGGCGCATGAGCAGTTCTTC
NA	TRBV7-9	TRBJ2-1	many	CASSWKTGSEQFF	TGTGCCAGCAGCTGGAAAACAGGGTCGGAGCAGTTCTTC
NA	TRBV2	TRBJ2-1	NA	CASSDDGHSYNEQFF	TGTGCCAGCAGTGACGACGGTCATTCCTACAATGAGCAGTTCTTC
TRBD2	TRBV27	TRBJ2-1	few	CASSPLADYNEQFF	TGTGCCAGCAGCCCTCTAGCGGACTACAATGAGCAGTTCTTC